A single sample gave rise to the 26 T cell receptor beta chains below, sequenced in a study of radiotherapy plus CTLA-4 blockade in lung cancer. Sequencing used immunoSEQ multiplex PCR; TCRdb keeps in-frame clones, though not all of them. The sample carries 70,000 to 85,000 clones, roughly 69% recorded once. The source was peripheral blood, collected from a patient treated with radiotherapy plus ipilimumab. The receptors here all came from a human donor with non-small cell lung cancer whose response to radiotherapy plus ipilimumab could not be evaluated.

CDR3 DNA: TGTGCCAGCAGTTGGAGACAGGGGAACACTGAAGCTTTCTTT. It specifies CASSWRQGNTEAFF. The genes are TRBV6-5 and TRBJ1-1; 7 bases fit TRBD1. The CDR3 sequence is 14 residues long. Per germline, CDR1 MNHEY and CDR2 SVGAGI. V lost 4 bases to trimming and J lost 1 base; unmatched junction nucleotides: 3.

The gene calls are TRBV18 and TRBJ2-7; 8 bases are a match to TRBD2. The junction had 11 bases not matched to a gene; V was cut back by 6 bases and J by 4 bases. The CDR3 totals 15 residues. Germline CDR1 and CDR2: KGHSH and LQKENI. CDR3 protein: CASSNREGGTYEQYF. The CDR3 DNA follows: TGTGCCAGCTCGAACCGGGAGGGGGGCACTTACGAGCAGTACTTC.

This clone occurred a few times. V is TRBV5-1 and J is TRBJ1-1; the match to TRBD1 covers 7 bases. The CDR3 sequence is 15 residues long. J gave up 0 bases and V 4 bases, and 6 bases lay outside the gene matches. CDR1 is SGHRS, CDR2 YFSETQ, per germline. CDR3 sequence (DNA): TGCGCCAGCAGCCTTCGACAGGGTTTGAACACTGAAGCTTTCTTT. Amino acids: CASSLRQGLNTEAFF.

This chain joins TRBV5-1 and TRBJ2-5; D may be TRBD2 (5 bases). Looked up from germline, CDR1 is SGHRS and CDR2 is YFSETQ. CDR3 length: 13 residues. V lost 0 bases to trimming and J lost 3 bases, with 6 bases between them. CDR3: CASSLAGKETQYF. The CDR3 region has the DNA TGCGCCAGCAGCTTGGCCGGGAAAGAGACCCAGTACTTC.

The V call is TRBV5-4, the J call TRBJ2-7, with D perhaps TRBD1 (5 bases). Trimming took 3 bases from V and 3 from J, leaving 22 bases between them. CDR1 and CDR2 (germline): SGHNT, YYREEE (reference sequence). CDR3 length: 17 residues. The CDR3 loop is CASSSHSTEKSFYEQYF. For the CDR3, the DNA is TGTGCCAGCAGCTCTCATTCGACAGAGAAGAGTTTCTACGAGCAGTACTTC.

This sequence joins TRBV14 and TRBJ2-1; 8 bases agree with TRBD2. Losses at the gene ends were 0 bases for V and 6 bases for J; bases not matched to a gene: 13. Germline values: CDR1 SGHDN, CDR2 FVKESK. This CDR3 is 18 amino acids long. CDR3: CASSQEVVWRGVGNEQFF. Written as DNA, the CDR3 is TGTGCCAGCAGCCAAGAGGTCGTCTGGCGGGGGGTAGGCAATGAGCAGTTCTTC.

The chain has TRBV19 and TRBJ2-6; 7 positions agree with TRBD1. CDR3 length: 17 residues. From germline, CDR1 is LNHDA and CDR2 SQIVND (reference sequence). V gave up 4 bases and J gave up 2 bases; unmatched junction bases: 8. The CDR3 spells CASSKGQVGPGANVLTF. In nucleotides, the CDR3 is TGTGCCAGTAGTAAAGGACAGGTTGGACCTGGGGCCAACGTCCTGACTTTC.

The chain couples TRBV29-1 to TRBJ1-2; 11 bases align to TRBD1. Looked up from germline, CDR1 is SQVTM and CDR2 is ANQGSEA. The CDR3 sequence is 14 residues long. Trimming at V came to 7 bases and at J to 8 bases, leaving 12 bases not matched to a gene. As DNA, the CDR3 is TGCAGCGGGAGGACAGGGGGCTTAACGGGGGGCTACACCTTC. Its protein is CSGRTGGLTGGYTF.

This clone was seen a few times. The rearrangement links TRBV28 to TRBJ1-2; tentative D call: TRBD1 (5 bases). V dropped 4 bases and J dropped 6 bases, with 12 bases sitting between them. The CDR3 loop spans 13 amino acids. Germline CDR1 MDHEN, CDR2 SYDVKM. CDR3 DNA sequence: TGTGCCAGCAGTTGGGGGGTTGGGAATGGCTACACCTTC. Translated: CASSWGVGNGYTF.

This clone was detected only once. The chain carries TRBV19 and TRBJ2-2, with TRBD2 as a possible D gene (6 bases). The CDR3 covers 16 residues. V was clipped by 7 bases and J by 6 bases, with 21 bases between them. Germline V lookup: CDR1 LNHDA, CDR2 SQIVND (reference sequence). CDR3 nucleotides: TGTGCCAGTACCGCGGGGAGGCTGAGGGTGGCCGGGGAGCTGTTTTTT. Translation gives CASTAGRLRVAGELFF.

CDR3: CASSKAPTAYSYEQYF. CDR3 bases: TGCGCCAGCAGCAAGGCCCCGACAGCCTACTCCTACGAGCAGTACTTC. The chain employs TRBV5-1 and TRBJ2-7; D perhaps matches TRBD1 (5 bases). Germline V gene data show CDR1 as SGHRS and CDR2 as YFSETQ. Trimming took 4 bases from V and 0 from J, leaving 17 bases between them. The CDR3 extends over 16 amino acids.

The J gene is TRBJ2-7, the V gene TRBV27; possibly TRBD1 for D (6 bases). The germline CDR1 and CDR2 sequences are MNHEY and SMNVEV (reference sequence). V was trimmed by 2 bases and J by 6 bases, leaving 17 bases between them. The CDR3 extends over 15 amino acids. The CDR3 sequence: CASSLTPTGRGEQYF. In DNA form, the CDR3 reads TGTGCCAGCAGTTTAACCCCGACAGGTAGGGGCGAGCAGTACTTC.

There are a few counts of this clone. This chain links TRBV5-6 with TRBJ2-7, with 7 bases that match TRBD1. Trimming cost V 3 bases and J 6 bases; bases outside gene matches: 6. Per germline, CDR1 SGHDT and CDR2 YYEEEE. This CDR3 has 13 residues. As DNA, the CDR3 is TGTGCCAGCAGCTCCCGGACAGGACGCGAGCAGTACTTC. This codes for CASSSRTGREQYF.

This chain's CDR3 is CAWSPTGEAFF. The CDR3 region has the DNA TGTGCCTGGAGCCCGACAGGGGAAGCTTTCTTT. The rearrangement joins TRBV30 to TRBJ1-1, with 7 bases that match TRBD1. This CDR3 has 11 residues. Unmatched junction bases numbered 3, after V lost 3 bases and J lost 8 bases. Looked up from germline, CDR1 is GTSNPN and CDR2 is SVGIG (reference sequence). Full variable domain (rest looked up from reference TRBV30 and TRBJ1-1): SQTIHQWPATLVQPVGSPLSLECTVEGTSNPNLYWYRQAAGRGLQLLFYSVGIGQISSEVPQNLSASRPQDRQFILSSKKLLLSDSGFYLCAWSPTGEAFFGQGTRLTVV.

The V and J genes are TRBV19 and TRBJ1-5; D unresolved. CDR1 is LNHDA, CDR2 SQIVND, per germline (reference sequence). V was shortened by 5 bases and J by 2 bases, with 13 bases between the two germline ends. The CDR3 length is 15 residues. The CDR3, as DNA: TGTGCCAGTAGTCCCGCCCACGAGGGCAATCAGCCCCAGCATTTT. Amino acids: CASSPAHEGNQPQHF. The variable domain in full, completed from reference TRBV19 and TRBJ1-5, reads DGGITQSPKYLFRKEGQNVTLSCEQNLNHDAMYWYRQDPGQGLRLIYYSQIVNDFQKGDIAEGYSVSREKKESFPLTVTSAQKNPTAFYLCASSPAHEGNQPQHFGDGTRLSIL.

This clone has more than one count but fewer than ten. This chain uses TRBV10-3 with TRBJ2-2, with no clear D. The CDR3 is 15 residues long. Trimming stripped 3 bases from V and 2 bases from J, with 10 bases between. Germline V lookup: CDR1 ENHRY, CDR2 SYGVKD. The CDR3 here is CAISDQELNTGELFF. The CDR3, as DNA: TGTGCCATCAGTGACCAGGAACTCAACACCGGGGAGCTGTTTTTT.

For this clone: A junction boundary mismatches the germline segment, possibly from a read error. V gene TRBV7-3 combines with J gene TRBJ2-1, with TRBD1 identical over 12 bases. From germline, CDR1 is SGHTA and CDR2 FQGTGA. The CDR3 runs to 16 residues. The CDR3 coding sequence is TGTGCCAGCAGGTCCCGGGGGACAGGGGGCTACGATGAGCAGTTCTTC. This translates into CASRSRGTGGYDEQFF.

This clone was counted only a few times. The V gene is TRBV7-2, the J gene TRBJ2-7; D call uncertain. V was clipped by 3 bases and J by 0 bases, with 15 bases between them. CDR3 length: 16 residues. Germline values: CDR1 SGHTA, CDR2 FQGNSA. The CDR3 coding sequence is TGTGCCAGCAGCTTGCTAGTCACCCAACCCTCCTACGAGCAGTACTTC. Translation: CASSLLVTQPSYEQYF.

The CDR3 region has the DNA TGTGCCAGCAGTGATGGACCGGCGGGCACTGAAGCTTTCTTT. It translates to CASSDGPAGTEAFF. The chain is built from TRBV25-1 and TRBJ1-1, with no clear D. CDR3 size: 14 residues. V gave up 3 bases and J gave up 4 bases, with 12 bases separating them. Germline V CDR1 and CDR2: MGHDK, SYGVNS.

V gene TRBV28 combines with J gene TRBJ2-7; 7 bases line up with TRBD2. In germline, CDR1 is MDHEN, CDR2 SYDVKM. V lost 3 bases and J lost 4; bases outside the gene matches: 9. There are 15 residues in the CDR3. This CDR3 reads CASSFWGGKDYEQYF. The CDR3, as DNA: TGTGCCAGCAGTTTTTGGGGGGGGAAAGATTACGAGCAGTACTTC.

This rearrangement joins TRBV6-5 to TRBJ2-7; 9 bases are shared with TRBD1. J was trimmed by 4 bases and V by 2 bases; bases with no gene match: 6. This CDR3 region has 15 residues. Germline CDR1 reads MNHEY; CDR2 reads SVGAGI. The CDR3 spells CASSYRGQGQYEQYF. CDR3 DNA: TGTGCCAGCAGTTACCGGGGACAGGGCCAATACGAGCAGTACTTC.

The J gene is TRBJ2-7, the V gene TRBV11-3; 8 bases align to TRBD1. This CDR3 region has 15 residues. Germline CDR1 reads SGHNT; CDR2 reads YENEEA. The J segment lost 4 bases and the V segment lost 2 bases, leaving 7 bases of the junction unmatched. CDR3 amino acids: CASSLLSGQGYEQYF. In DNA, the CDR3 is TGTGCCAGCAGCTTATTATCCGGACAGGGATACGAGCAGTACTTC.

This chain connects TRBV28 to TRBJ2-5; D not certain. The J call may be in error: the DNA end matches TRBJ2-7 better. CDR3 length equals 9 residues. CDR1 and CDR2 (germline): MDHEN, SYDVKM. CDR3 coding DNA: TGTGCCACCCCGTACGAGCAGTACTTC. Translating it yields CATPYEQYF.

V usage is TRBV5-1 and J usage is TRBJ1-2, with 10 bases matching TRBD1. The CDR3 spans 14 residues. Trimming took 4 bases from V and 2 from J; bases not matched to a gene: 2. Germline V gene data show CDR1 as SGHRS and CDR2 as YFSETQ. The CDR3 region is CASSRTGGNYGYTF. CDR3 DNA sequence: TGCGCCAGCAGCCGGACAGGGGGGAACTATGGCTACACCTTC.

The chain is built from TRBV7-6 and TRBJ1-2, with a tentative D call TRBD1 (6 bases). This CDR3 is built from 14 residues. Trimming removed 5 bases at V and 8 bases at J, with 18 bases between. Germline CDR1 and CDR2: SGHVS and FNYEAQ. The CDR3: CASSGGGTLRGYTF. The CDR3 bases are TGTGCCAGCAGCGGCGGGGGCACGCTCCGAGGCTACACCTTC. The entire variable domain, with the rest obtained from reference TRBV7-6 and TRBJ1-2, is as follows: GAGVSQSPRYKVTKRGQDVALRCDPISGHVSLYWYRQALGQGPEFLTYFNYEAQQDKSGLPNDRFSAERPEGSISTLTIQRTEQRDSAMYRCASSGGGTLRGYTFGSGTRLTVV.

As for this clone: One end of the junction fails to match germline, which may point to a read error. The chain recombines TRBV2 with TRBJ2-3; maybe TRBD2 (6 bases). Per germline, CDR1 SNHLY and CDR2 FYNNEI. The CDR3 is 12 residues long. CDR3 amino acids: CAGGTDTNTQYF. The CDR3 region has the DNA TGTGCCGGCGGGACTGACACAAATACGCAGTATTTT.